Listed below are T cell receptor beta chains from one sample, sequenced in a study of T cell changes during pregnancy in multiple sclerosis. Sequencing was performed with immunoSEQ multiplex PCR; in TCRdb, only in-frame clones are kept and a portion is missing. The sample has around 100,000 clones, around nine tenths seen once. The specimen comprised peripheral blood, sampled after pregnancy. All receptors derive from a female donor with multiple sclerosis, enrolled in a pregnancy study. Both conserved end residues are part of each CDR3. The D gene is left open where the match is weak. The listing skips clone size in some rows; elsewhere it reads once, few, many or a size class.

V,J,D,size,DNA,CDR3
TRBV7-6,TRBJ2-2,TRBD1,-,TGTGCCAGCAGCACCGGACAGGCCGGGGAGCTGTTTTTT,CASSTGQAGELFF
TRBV4-1,TRBJ1-5,-,-,TGCGCCAGCAGCGTTTTTGTGGGGGCCCATCAGCCCCAGCATTTT,CASSVFVGAHQPQHF
TRBV19,TRBJ2-2,-,-,TGTGCCAGCCGGTCAGGGTTGGGGGAGCTGTTTTTT,CASRSGLGELFF
TRBV27,TRBJ2-2,-,-,TGTGCCAGCAGTTTCGTTTTCGGCAGGGCAACCGGGGAGCTGTTTTTT,CASSFVFGRATGELFF
TRBV6-1,TRBJ1-1,-,few,TGTGCCAGCACCGTACATAACACTGAAGCTTTCTTT,CASTVHNTEAFF
TRBV7-8,TRBJ2-7,-,-,TGTGCCAGCAGCTTAGGGGGACAATTCTCCTACGAGCAGTACTTC,CASSLGGQFSYEQYF
TRBV2,TRBJ1-2,-,-,TGTGCCAGCAGCGTGATCGGACAGCTCAACTATGGCTACACCTTC,CASSVIGQLNYGYTF
TRBV11-2,TRBJ2-5,-,-,TGTGCCAGCAGCCCAAACCGACTAGGAGGGGAGACCCAGTACTTC,CASSPNRLGGETQYF
TRBV28,TRBJ1-2,TRBD1,-,TGTGCCAGCAGATCCGGACAGGGGAGTGGCTACACCTTC,CASRSGQGSGYTF
TRBV7-2,TRBJ2-7,-,-,TGTGCCAGCAGCGACAGATACTACGAGCAGTACTTC,CASSDRYYEQYF
TRBV5-1,TRBJ2-1,-,-,TGCGCCAGCAGCCCCGTCTTCGACTCCACGGATGAGCAGTTCTTC,CASSPVFDSTDEQFF
TRBV29-1,TRBJ2-1,TRBD2,-,TGCAGCGCGGGACTAGCTAGGCATGAGCAGTTCTTC,CSAGLARHEQFF
TRBV18,TRBJ2-2,-,-,TGTGCCACCGAAAGAAAGGGAGACACCGGGGAGCTGTTTTTT,CATERKGDTGELFF
TRBV9,TRBJ2-3,TRBD1,-,TGTGCCAGCAGCCATCAAGGGACAGGGGGCACAGATACGCAGTATTTT,CASSHQGTGGTDTQYF
TRBV5-8,TRBJ1-4,-,-,TGTGCCAGCAGCTTGCGCGGAGGGTGGGTTAATGAAAAACTGTTTTTT,CASSLRGGWVNEKLFF
TRBV5-4,TRBJ1-1,TRBD1,-,TGTGCCAGCAGCTTGATTGGACAGGGGAACACTGAAGCTTTCTTT,CASSLIGQGNTEAFF
TRBV19,TRBJ1-2,-,-,TGTGCCAGTAGTATTTCGAGTAACTATGGCTACACCTTC,CASSISSNYGYTF
TRBV2,TRBJ2-2,-,-,TGTGCCAGCAAACGGTTTGAAACGAGCACCGGGGAGCTGTTTTTT,CASKRFETSTGELFF
TRBV5-5,TRBJ2-2,-,-,TGTGCCAGCAGCTTGGGAGGGCCCGGGGAGCTGTTTTTT,CASSLGGPGELFF
TRBV9,TRBJ2-2,-,-,TGTGCCAGCAGCGTAGTAGGAGGGGCCGGGGAGCTGTTTTTT,CASSVVGGAGELFF
TRBV7-6,TRBJ1-2,-,once,TGTGCCAGCAGCTTAGGTACAGGGTATGGCTACACCTTC,CASSLGTGYGYTF
TRBV6-6,TRBJ1-1,TRBD1,-,TGTGCCAGCAGTTATTTGGGACAGGGGAGGACTGAAGCTTTCTTT,CASSYLGQGRTEAFF
TRBV5-1,TRBJ2-1,TRBD2,-,TGCGCCAGCAAGATTAGGGAGGGCCCCTACAATGAGCAGTTCTTC,CASKIREGPYNEQFF
TRBV6-4,TRBJ2-1,TRBD2,-,TGTGCCAGCAAGGGACTAGCGGGAGGGCCGGGCGAGCAGTTCTTC,CASKGLAGGPGEQFF